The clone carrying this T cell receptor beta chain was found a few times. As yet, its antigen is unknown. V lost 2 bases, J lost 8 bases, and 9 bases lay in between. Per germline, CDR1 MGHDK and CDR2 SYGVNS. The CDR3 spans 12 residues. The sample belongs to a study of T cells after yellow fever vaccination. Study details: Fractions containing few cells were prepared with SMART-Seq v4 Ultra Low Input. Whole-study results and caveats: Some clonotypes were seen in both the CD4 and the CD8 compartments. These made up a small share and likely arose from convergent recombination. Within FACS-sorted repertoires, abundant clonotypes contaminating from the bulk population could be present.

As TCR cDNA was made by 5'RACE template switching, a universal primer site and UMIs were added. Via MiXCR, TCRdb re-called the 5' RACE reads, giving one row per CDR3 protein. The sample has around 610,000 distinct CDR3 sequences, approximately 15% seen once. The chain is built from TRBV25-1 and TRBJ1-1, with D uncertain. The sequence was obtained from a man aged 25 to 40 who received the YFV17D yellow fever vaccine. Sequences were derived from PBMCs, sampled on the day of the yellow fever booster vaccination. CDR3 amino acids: CASSEDPREAFF. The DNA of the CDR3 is TGTGCCAGCAGTGAAGACCCACGCGAAGCTTTCTTT.